The present entry profiles one T cell receptor beta chain with its context. Only in-frame clones appear in the TCRdb table, and some are missing; sequencing was by immunoSEQ multiplex PCR. Among 520,000 or so clones, 79% were seen once, and the ten largest hold 13%. The CDR3 totals 13 residues. Germline CDR1 reads MNHEY; CDR2 reads SVGAGI. V lost 6 bases and J lost 7, with 16 bases in between. This entry comes from a study of shared clonotypes between healthy human individuals. With unsorted samples, genomic DNA was obtained from 89 million or so PBMCs. The sample consisted of PBMCs. The receptor was derived from a woman aged 40-49 years in good health. Some clones in this sample may be carry-over from other donors' samples. This chain links TRBV6-5 with TRBJ2-7; D is possibly TRBD2 (6 bases). CDR3 in DNA: TGTGCCAGCAGAATTACTAGCCTTAGGGAGCAGTACTTC. Amino acid sequence: CASRITSLREQYF.